This T cell receptor (beta chain) appears in the sequencing data of a study of blood T cell repertoires in COVID-19. Study overall: Both acute and convalescent COVID-19 samples were obtained from the United States, Italy and Spain. T cells, B-cell-depleted T cells, or PBMCs supplied cDNA or gDNA.

As originally analysed: Cell counts per sample came from amplifying reference gene primers. Clones were sequenced by immunoSEQ multiplex PCR, and TCRdb holds only the in-frame ones, with some missing. That table supplies the V and J calls and clone size; D and trimming were determined from the DNA. The sample includes more than 150,000 clones, approximately 87% seen only once; the top ten take around 20%. CDR3 length: 12 amino acids. Trimming cost V 9 bases and J 0 bases, with 9 bases left between them. Germline V lookup: CDR1 MNHEY, CDR2 SVGAGI. The receptor's source is a man aged 70 or older with active or convalescent COVID-19. The chain couples TRBV6-5 to TRBJ2-7, with D uncertain. Sequences were obtained from peripheral blood. Here the CDR3 DNA reads TGTGCCAGTCGACGGAGCTCCTACGAGCAGTACTTC. It codes for CASRRSSYEQYF.